At least ten counts were recorded for the clone carrying this T cell receptor beta chain. The data were obtained in a study of T cells in Graves' hyperthyroidism and ophthalmopathy. V was pared by 1 base and J by 7 bases, with 11 bases between. CDR1 is SGHTA, CDR2 FQGNSA, per germline. This CDR3 contains 15 residues. Template material for amplifying TCR beta CDR3 regions consisted of RNA transcripts. HTBI primers drove first-round RT-PCR of the TCR CDR3. A single record per CDR3 protein comes from TCRdb applying MiXCR to the multiplex PCR reads. The sample records 500,000 to 600,000 distinct CDR3 sequences, about 43% being singletons.

The source is an adult woman with Graves' disease, either hyperthyroidism or ophthalmopathy (not recorded which). The chain couples TRBV7-2 to TRBJ1-6; D not resolved. Sequenced: peripheral blood or thyroid tissue (not recorded which). In DNA, the CDR3 is TGTGCCAGCAGCTTAGGGACCCACGGGAATTCACCCCTCCACTTT. Protein: CASSLGTHGNSPLHF.